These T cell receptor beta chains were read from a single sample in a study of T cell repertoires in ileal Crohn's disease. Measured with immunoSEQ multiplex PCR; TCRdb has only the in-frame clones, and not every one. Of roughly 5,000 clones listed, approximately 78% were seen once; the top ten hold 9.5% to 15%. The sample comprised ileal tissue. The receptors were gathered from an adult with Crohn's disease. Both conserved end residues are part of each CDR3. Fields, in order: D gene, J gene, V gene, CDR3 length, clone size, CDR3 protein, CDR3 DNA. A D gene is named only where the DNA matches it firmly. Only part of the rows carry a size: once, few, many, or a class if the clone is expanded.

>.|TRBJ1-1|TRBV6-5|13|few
CASSTYTGSEAFF
TGTGCCAGCAGTACATATACAGGATCCGAAGCTTTCTTT
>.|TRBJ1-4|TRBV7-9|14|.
CASSWATGGEKLFF
TGTGCCAGCAGTTGGGCCACCGGAGGGGAAAAACTGTTTTTT
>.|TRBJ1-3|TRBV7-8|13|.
CASCLASGNTIYF
TGTGCCAGCTGCCTGGCCTCTGGAAACACCATATATTTT
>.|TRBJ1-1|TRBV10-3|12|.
CAIRGLLTEAFF
TGTGCCATCAGGGGGCTCCTCACTGAAGCTTTCTTT
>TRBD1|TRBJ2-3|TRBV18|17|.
CASSPLGTGGPPDTQYF
TGTGCCAGCTCACCACTTGGGACAGGGGGCCCCCCAGATACGCAGTATTTT
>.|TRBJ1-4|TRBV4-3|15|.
CASSHGSGDVEKLFF
TGCGCCAGCAGCCACGGTTCAGGGGACGTGGAAAAACTGTTTTTT
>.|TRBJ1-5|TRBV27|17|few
CASPLLGTENSNQPQHF
TGTGCCAGCCCCTTATTGGGGACTGAAAATAGCAATCAGCCCCAGCATTTT
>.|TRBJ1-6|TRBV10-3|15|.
CAISELRQNNSPLHF
TGTGCCATCAGTGAGCTGCGACAGAATAATTCACCCCTCCACTTT
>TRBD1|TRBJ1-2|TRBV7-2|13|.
CASRATGAYGYTF
TGTGCCAGCAGGGCCACAGGGGCGTATGGCTACACCTTC
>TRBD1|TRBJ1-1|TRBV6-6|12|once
CASSRQGAEAFF
TGTGCCAGCAGCCGACAGGGAGCTGAAGCTTTCTTT
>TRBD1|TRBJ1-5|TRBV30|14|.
CAWSGTGSNQPQHF
TGTGCCTGGAGTGGGACAGGGAGCAATCAGCCCCAGCATTTT
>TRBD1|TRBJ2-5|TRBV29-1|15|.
CSSSSPGNRGETQYF
TGCAGCTCATCTTCCCCGGGGAACAGGGGAGAGACCCAGTACTTC
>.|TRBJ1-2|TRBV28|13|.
CASSFPTTGGYTF
TGTGCCAGCAGTTTCCCTACAACAGGAGGCTACACCTTC
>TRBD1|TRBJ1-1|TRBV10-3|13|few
CAIRTGYITEAFF
TGTGCCATCAGGACAGGGTATATCACTGAAGCTTTCTTT
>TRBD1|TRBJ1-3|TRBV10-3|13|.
CAISQGAGNTIYF
TGTGCCATCAGCCAGGGGGCTGGAAACACCATATATTTT
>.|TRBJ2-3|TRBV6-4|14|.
CASSDVAGTDTQYF
TGTGCCAGCAGTGATGTAGCGGGCACAGATACGCAGTATTTT
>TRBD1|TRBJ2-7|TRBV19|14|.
CASSMGRGQDEQYF
TGTGCCAGTAGTATGGGCAGGGGGCAGGACGAGCAGTACTTC
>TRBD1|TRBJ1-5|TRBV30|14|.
CAWGDRGGNQPQHF
TGTGCCTGGGGGGACAGGGGGGGGAATCAGCCCCAGCATTTT
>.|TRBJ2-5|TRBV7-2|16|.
CASSLVGGNSQETQYF
TGTGCCAGCAGCTTAGTTGGGGGGAATAGCCAAGAGACCCAGTACTTC
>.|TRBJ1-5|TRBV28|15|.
CASSLGQGFRQPQHF
TGTGCCAGCAGTTTGGGGCAGGGGTTCCGGCAGCCCCAGCATTTT
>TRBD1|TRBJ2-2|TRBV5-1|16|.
CASSLDGTGFVGELFF
TGCGCCAGCAGCTTGGATGGGACAGGGTTCGTCGGGGAGCTGTTTTTT
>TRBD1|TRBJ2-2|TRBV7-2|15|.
CASSLRQGNTGELFF
TGTGCCAGCAGCTTAAGACAGGGGAACACCGGGGAGCTGTTTTTT
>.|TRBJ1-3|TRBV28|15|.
CASSPLWSSGNTIYF
TGTGCCAGCAGCCCCCTTTGGAGCTCTGGAAACACCATATATTTT
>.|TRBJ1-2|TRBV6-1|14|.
CASSESGQYLGYTF
TGTGCCAGCAGTGAATCCGGACAGTACTTAGGCTACACCTTC
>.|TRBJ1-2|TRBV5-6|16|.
CASSLGFTGEGYGYTF
TGTGCCAGCAGCTTGGGCTTTACCGGGGAGGGCTATGGCTACACCTTC
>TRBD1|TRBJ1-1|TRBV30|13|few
CAWKNTGGTEAFF
TGTGCCTGGAAAAACACAGGGGGCACTGAAGCTTTCTTT
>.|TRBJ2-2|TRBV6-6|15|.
CASTAGTTNTGELFF
TGTGCCAGCACCGCCGGGACAACGAACACCGGGGAGCTGTTTTTT
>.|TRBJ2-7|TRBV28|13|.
CASRRTQSYEQYF
TGTGCCAGCAGAAGGACTCAATCCTACGAGCAGTACTTC
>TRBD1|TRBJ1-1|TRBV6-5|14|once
CASSYQGAGTEAFF
TGTGCCAGCAGTTACCAGGGGGCAGGAACTGAAGCTTTCTTT
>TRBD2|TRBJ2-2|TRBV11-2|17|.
CASSLELAGGNTGELFF
TGTGCCAGCAGCTTAGAACTAGCGGGGGGTAACACCGGGGAGCTGTTTTTT
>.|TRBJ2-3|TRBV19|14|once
CASREGVSTDTQYF
TGTGCCAGTAGGGAGGGAGTCAGCACAGATACGCAGTATTTT
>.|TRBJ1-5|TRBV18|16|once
CASSPLRTRANQPQHF
TGTGCCAGCTCACCACTTCGTACTAGGGCCAATCAGCCCCAGCATTTT
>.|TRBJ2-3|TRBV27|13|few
CASTLQGRREQYF
TGTGCCAGCACCCTACAGGGGCGGCGGGAGCAGTATTTT
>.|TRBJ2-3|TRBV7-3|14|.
CASREASGTDTQYF
TGTGCCAGCAGAGAAGCGAGTGGCACAGATACGCAGTATTTT
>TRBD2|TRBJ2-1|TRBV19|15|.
CASSVQSGGAGEQFF
TGTGCCAGTAGTGTCCAAAGCGGGGGGGCGGGTGAGCAGTTCTTC
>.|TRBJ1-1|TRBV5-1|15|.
CASKLFDRPHTEAFF
TGCGCCAGCAAACTCTTTGACAGGCCCCACACTGAAGCTTTCTTT
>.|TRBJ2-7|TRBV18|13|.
CASSPQGWYEQYF
TGTGCCAGCTCACCCCAGGGGTGGTACGAGCAGTACTTC
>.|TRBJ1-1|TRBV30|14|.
CAWSSGQIVTEAFF
TGTGCCTGGAGTTCCGGACAGATCGTGACTGAAGCTTTCTTT
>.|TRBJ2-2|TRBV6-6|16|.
CASFAGRTTNTGELFF
TGTGCCAGCTTCGCGGGCAGGACTACGAACACCGGGGAGCTGTTTTTT
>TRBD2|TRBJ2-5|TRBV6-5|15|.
CASRGGSGARSAQYF
TGTGCCAGCAGGGGGGGTAGCGGGGCCCGGTCGGCCCAGTACTTC
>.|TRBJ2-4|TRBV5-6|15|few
CASSLGGDPADIQYF
TGTGCCAGCAGCTTGGGGGGGGACCCCGCCGACATTCAGTACTTC
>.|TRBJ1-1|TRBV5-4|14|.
CASSLWGGNTEAFF
TGTGCCAGCAGTTTATGGGGGGGGAACACTGAAGCTTTCTTT
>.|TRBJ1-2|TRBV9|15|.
CASSARDTQNYGYTF
TGTGCCAGCAGCGCCCGGGACACCCAAAACTATGGCTACACCTTC
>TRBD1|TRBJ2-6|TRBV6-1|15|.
CASSRQGAGANVLTF
TGTGCCAGCAGTCGACAGGGGGCTGGGGCCAACGTCCTGACTTTC
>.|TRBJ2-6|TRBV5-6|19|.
CASSLGAVGRISGANVLTF
TGTGCCAGCAGCTTGGGTGCTGTGGGCAGGATATCTGGGGCCAACGTCCTGACTTTC
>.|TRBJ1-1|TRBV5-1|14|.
CASSLTVLNTEAFF
TGCGCCAGCAGCCTGACAGTATTGAACACTGAAGCTTTCTTT
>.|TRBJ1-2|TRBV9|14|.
CASSPSGTLYGYTF
TGTGCCAGCAGCCCCTCCGGGACACTCTATGGCTACACCTTC
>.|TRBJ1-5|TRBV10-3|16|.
CAISESLGLGNQPQHF
TGTGCCATCAGTGAAAGTTTGGGGCTCGGCAATCAGCCCCAGCATTTT
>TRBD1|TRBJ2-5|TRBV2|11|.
CASVDREAQYF
TGTGCCAGCGTGGACAGGGAGGCCCAGTACTTC
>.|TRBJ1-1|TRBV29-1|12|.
CSVQRGNTEAFF
TGCAGCGTTCAACGGGGGAACACTGAAGCTTTCTTT
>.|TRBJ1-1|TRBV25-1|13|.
CASIDNLNTEAFF
TGTGCCAGCATCGACAACTTGAACACTGAAGCTTTCTTT